The 18 T cell receptor beta chains presented below share a single source sample, sequenced in a study of T cell changes during pregnancy in multiple sclerosis (dated by TCRdb to about 2019). The library was obtained by the immunoSEQ multiplex PCR assay. The immuneACCESS repertoire file appears here via TCRdb, limited to in-frame rearrangements. These files lack a portion of the clones; in checked studies, under half of the deficit traces to unresolved V genes, and the cause of the others is not known. The sample table contains tens of thousands of clones; only one count was recorded for 90% to 95% of them. The ten most abundant clones make up about 2.3% of the sample. The sequencing here drew on peripheral blood, taken in the third trimester of pregnancy. The receptors originated from a female donor in good health, enrolled as a control in a pregnancy study.

V and J are TRBV7-8 and TRBJ2-3; D is unresolved. Germline CDR1 and CDR2: SGHVS and FQNEAQ. CDR3 length: 15 amino acids. Trimming stripped 5 bases from V and 5 bases from J, with 17 bases between. The CDR3 DNA follows: TGTGCCAGCAGCCCTAGTCGGCTGGTTGGAGATACGCAGTATTTT. This gives the protein CASSPSRLVGDTQYF.

In nucleotides, the CDR3 is TGTGCCAGCAGCTTCTTTGGGGACATACCCACCGGGGAGCTGTTTTTT. It codes for CASSFFGDIPTGELFF. V gene TRBV7-9 combines with J gene TRBJ2-2; possible D gene TRBD1, 6 bases. Germline CDR1 is SEHNR and CDR2 is FQNEAQ (reference sequence). Trimming took 3 bases from V and 4 from J, leaving 15 bases between them. The CDR3 is 16 amino acids. The full variable domain, completed using reference TRBV7-9 and TRBJ2-2, is DTGVSQNPRHKITKRGQNVTFRCDPISEHNRLYWYRQTLGQGPEFLTYFQNEAQLEKSRLLSDRFSAERPKGSFSTLEIQRTEQGDSAMYLCASSFFGDIPTGELFFGEGSRLTVL.

The rearrangement joins TRBV5-5 to TRBJ1-2; TRBD1 is a possible D gene (5 bases). Per the germline V gene, CDR1 is SGHKS and CDR2 is YYEKEE (reference sequence). This CDR3 has 17 amino acids. Between the trimmed V and J ends, which lost 1 base and 5 bases, there was a span of 21 bases. CDR3 in DNA: TGTGCCAGCAGCTTGCTGCAGGGCGGTTCTTTAGGGTATGGCTACACCTTC. It translates to CASSLLQGGSLGYGYTF.

The chain couples TRBV25-1 to TRBJ2-5; weak D call: TRBD2 (5 bases). Trimming left V 3 bases short and J 3 bases short, with 8 bases between. Germline lookup yields CDR1 MGHDK and CDR2 SYGVNS. There are 13 residues in the CDR3. The CDR3, as DNA: TGTGCCAGCAGTGATGACGGGGAAGAGACCCAGTACTTC. This encodes CASSDDGEETQYF.

The CDR3 spells CASSSAGAETEAFF. CDR3 nucleotide sequence: TGTGCCAGCAGCTCTGCTGGGGCCGAGACTGAAGCTTTCTTT. The genes are TRBV11-2 and TRBJ1-1, with D perhaps matching TRBD1 (5 bases). There are 14 residues in the CDR3. Deletions cut 4 bases from V and 5 bases from J, with 14 bases between. Germline-derived CDR1 and CDR2 are SGHAT and FQNNGV. Filled out from reference TRBV11-2 and TRBJ1-1, the complete variable domain reads EAGVAQSPRYKIIEKRQSVAFWCNPISGHATLYWYQQILGQGPKLLIQFQNNGVVDDSQLPKDRFSAERLKGVDSTLKIQPAKLEDSAVYLCASSSAGAETEAFFGQGTRLTVV.

V usage is TRBV2 and J usage is TRBJ1-5; D might be TRBD1 (6 bases). V dropped 6 bases and J dropped 4 bases, with 13 bases sitting between them. CDR1 is SNHLY, CDR2 FYNNEI, per germline. The CDR3 is made up of 14 amino acids. The CDR3 DNA sequence: TGTGCCAGCAGCAAGACAGGATATAATCAGCCCCAGCATTTT. Protein product: CASSKTGYNQPQHF.

This chain connects TRBV27 to TRBJ2-7; TRBD2 aligns across 11 bases. Germline CDR1 MNHEY, CDR2 SMNVEV (reference sequence). V lost 5 bases and J lost 2; bases outside the gene matches: 5. This CDR3 has 15 residues. CDR3 in amino acids: CASSPLAGGTYEQYF. The CDR3 DNA follows: TGTGCCAGCAGTCCCTTAGCGGGAGGGACCTACGAGCAGTACTTC.

The rearrangement joins TRBV5-1 to TRBJ2-1; 8 bases match TRBD2. This CDR3 comprises 21 residues. Trimming at V came to 4 bases and at J to 0 bases, leaving 21 bases not matched to a gene. Germline V gene data show CDR1 as SGHRS and CDR2 as YFSETQ. The CDR3 DNA reads as TGCGCCAGCAGCCAAACCGCGGGACTAGGACGCCTGGACGCCTCCTACAATGAGCAGTTCTTC. It yields the protein CASSQTAGLGRLDASYNEQFF.

V is TRBV29-1 and J is TRBJ2-5, with TRBD1 matching over 7 bases. The trim removed 6 bases at V and 2 bases at J, leaving 6 bases unmatched. Germline CDR1 SQVTM, CDR2 ANQGSEA. The CDR3 covers 13 residues. CDR3 sequence reads: CSVLGQVQETQYF. CDR3 coding DNA: TGCAGCGTCCTCGGACAGGTTCAAGAGACCCAGTACTTC. Combining the CDR3 with reference TRBV29-1 and TRBJ2-5 gives the whole variable domain SAVISQKPSRDICQRGTSLTIQCQVDSQVTMMFWYRQQPGQSLTLIATANQGSEATYESGFVIDKFPISRPNLTFSTLTVSNMSPEDSSIYLCSVLGQVQETQYFGPGTRLLVL.

The chain couples TRBV10-2 to TRBJ1-1; no clear D gene. In germline, CDR1 is WSHSY, CDR2 SAAADI. The CDR3 spans 15 residues. V lost 2 bases and J 1 base, leaving 11 bases between the germline ends. The chain's CDR3 is CASSEMRRRNTEAFF. The CDR3 nucleotides read TGCGCCAGCAGTGAGATGAGGCGTCGGAACACTGAAGCTTTCTTT.

The rearrangement uses TRBV6-1 and TRBJ1-4; TRBD1 matches at 7 bases. Germline V gene lookup returns CDR1 MNHNS and CDR2 SASEGT. V trimming: 6 bases; J trimming: 8 bases; junction bases outside the gene matches: 3. There are 12 residues in the CDR3. The CDR3 DNA follows: TGTGCCAGCAGACAGGGGACGGAAAAACTGTTTTTT. Encoded protein: CASRQGTEKLFF.

CDR3 amino acids: CASSLGSPGYNYGYTF. DNA for the CDR3: TGCGCCAGCAGCTTGGGATCTCCGGGGTATAACTATGGCTACACCTTC. The chain couples TRBV5-1 to TRBJ1-2, with D uncertain. CDR1 and CDR2 from the germline V gene are SGHRS and YFSETQ. CDR3 size: 16 residues. Deletions cut 0 bases from V and 1 base from J, with 13 bases between.

The chain combines TRBV27 with TRBJ2-6, with D possibly being TRBD1 (6 bases). V dropped 4 bases and J dropped 2 bases, with 9 bases sitting between them. Per germline, CDR1 MNHEY and CDR2 SMNVEV (reference sequence). The CDR3 is made up of 15 amino acids. CDR3 DNA: TGTGCCAGCAGTTACGAGGGGGCTGGGGCCAACGTCCTGACTTTC. The encoded protein is CASSYEGAGANVLTF.

The chain combines TRBV10-3 with TRBJ2-7; TRBD1 matches at 10 bases. Germline CDR1 is ENHRY and CDR2 is SYGVKD. The CDR3 covers 16 residues. V shed 6 bases and J 3 bases; nucleotides not matched to a gene: 11. The CDR3 sequence is CAIRAGQGGANYEQYF. The CDR3 DNA reads TGTGCCATCAGGGCCGGACAGGGGGGAGCAAACTACGAGCAGTACTTC.

V gene TRBV9 combines with J gene TRBJ1-1; D not resolved. Germline assignment: CDR1 SGDLS and CDR2 YYNGEE. Trimming removed 7 bases at V and 7 bases at J, with 8 bases between. This CDR3 comprises 10 residues. In DNA form, the CDR3 reads TGTGCCAGCGAGGAGGGTGAAGCTTTCTTT. Translation: CASEEGEAFF.

The chain combines TRBV30 with TRBJ2-3; maybe TRBD2 (5 bases). Germline-derived CDR1 and CDR2 are GTSNPN and SVGIG (reference sequence). V lost 2 bases and J lost 3, with 18 bases in between. The CDR3 loop spans 16 amino acids. In DNA, the CDR3 is TGTGCCTGGAGTTTGCAGCGGATAAGAAGGACAGATACGCAGTATTTT. The encoded protein is CAWSLQRIRRTDTQYF.

The CDR3 sequence: CAISENRGGDTIYF. The CDR3 nucleotides read TGTGCCATCAGTGAGAACAGGGGTGGGGACACCATATATTTT. The chain has TRBV10-3 and TRBJ1-3, with 7 nucleotides matching TRBD1. Germline CDR1 reads ENHRY; CDR2 reads SYGVKD. The V and J ends lost 2 bases and 8 bases, in that order; junction bases with no gene match: 6. The CDR3 totals 14 residues.

This sequence joins TRBV6-5 and TRBJ1-1; D is ambiguous. V lost 3 bases and J lost 3, with 5 bases in between. Per the germline V gene, CDR1 is MNHEY and CDR2 is SVGAGI. CDR3 size: 12 residues. CDR3 nucleotide sequence: TGTGCCAGCAGTTATGCGGACACTGAAGCTTTCTTT. It specifies CASSYADTEAFF.